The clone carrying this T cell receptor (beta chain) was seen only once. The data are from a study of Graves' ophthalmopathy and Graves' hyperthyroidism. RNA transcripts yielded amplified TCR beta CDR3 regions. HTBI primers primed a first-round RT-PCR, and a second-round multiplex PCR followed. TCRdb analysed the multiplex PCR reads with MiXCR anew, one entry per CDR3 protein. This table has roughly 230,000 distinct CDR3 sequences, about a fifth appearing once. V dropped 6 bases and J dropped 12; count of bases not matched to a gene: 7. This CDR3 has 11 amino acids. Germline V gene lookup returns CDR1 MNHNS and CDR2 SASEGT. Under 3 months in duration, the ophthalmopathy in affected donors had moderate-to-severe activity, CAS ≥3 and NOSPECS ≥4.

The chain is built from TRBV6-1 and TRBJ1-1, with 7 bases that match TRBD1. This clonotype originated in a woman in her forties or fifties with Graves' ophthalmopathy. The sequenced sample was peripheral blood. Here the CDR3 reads CASRSTGETFF. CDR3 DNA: TGTGCCAGCAGGTCTACAGGGGAAACTTTCTTT.